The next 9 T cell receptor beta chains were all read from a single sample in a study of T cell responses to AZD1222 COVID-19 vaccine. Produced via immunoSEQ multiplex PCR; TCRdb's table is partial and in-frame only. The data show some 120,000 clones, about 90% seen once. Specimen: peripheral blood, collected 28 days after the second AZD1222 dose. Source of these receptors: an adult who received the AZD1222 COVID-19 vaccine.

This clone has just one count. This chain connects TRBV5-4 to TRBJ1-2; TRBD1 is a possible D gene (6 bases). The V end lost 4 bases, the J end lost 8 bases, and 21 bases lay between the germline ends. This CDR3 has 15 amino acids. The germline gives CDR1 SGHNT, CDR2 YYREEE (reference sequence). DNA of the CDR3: TGTGCCAGCAGCGTTCCCTTAGGACAGCCCCGGGGCTACACCTTC. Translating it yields CASSVPLGQPRGYTF. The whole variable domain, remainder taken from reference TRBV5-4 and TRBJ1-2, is ETGVTQSPTHLIKTRGQQVTLRCSSQSGHNTVSWYQQALGQGPQFIFQYYREEENGRGNFPPRFSGLQFPNYSSELNVNALELDDSALYLCASSVPLGQPRGYTFGSGTRLTVV.

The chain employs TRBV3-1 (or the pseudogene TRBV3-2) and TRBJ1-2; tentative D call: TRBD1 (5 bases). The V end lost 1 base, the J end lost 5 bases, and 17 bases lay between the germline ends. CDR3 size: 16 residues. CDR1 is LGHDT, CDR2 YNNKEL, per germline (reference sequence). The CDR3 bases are TGTGCCAGCAGCCAAGGAGTGGGGCTCCAGTCTTATGGCTACACCTTC. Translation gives CASSQGVGLQSYGYTF.

CDR3 loop: CASSLGINQPQHF. The CDR3 DNA follows: TGTGCCAGCAGTTTAGGGATTAATCAGCCCCAGCATTTT. V is TRBV6-2 or TRBV6-3 and J is TRBJ1-5; D gene uncertain. The germline gives CDR1 MNHEY, CDR2 SVGEGT. V was clipped by 4 bases and J by 4 bases, with 8 bases between them. The CDR3 consists of 13 residues.

The CDR3 sequence: CASSDSWANNSPLHF. CDR3 coding DNA: TGTGCCAGCAGTGACTCCTGGGCGAATAATTCACCCCTCCACTTT. The chain uses TRBV6-4 and TRBJ1-6; D gene ambiguous. The V and J ends lost 0 bases and 5 bases respectively, with 8 bases between them. Looked up from germline, CDR1 is MRHNA and CDR2 is SNTAGT. CDR3 length: 15 residues.

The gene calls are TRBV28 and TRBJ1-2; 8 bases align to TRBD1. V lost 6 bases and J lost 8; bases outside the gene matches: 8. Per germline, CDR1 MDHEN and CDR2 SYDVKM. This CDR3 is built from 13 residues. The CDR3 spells CASSYRTGRGYTF. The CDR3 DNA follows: TGTGCCAGCAGCTACAGGACAGGGCGAGGCTACACCTTC.

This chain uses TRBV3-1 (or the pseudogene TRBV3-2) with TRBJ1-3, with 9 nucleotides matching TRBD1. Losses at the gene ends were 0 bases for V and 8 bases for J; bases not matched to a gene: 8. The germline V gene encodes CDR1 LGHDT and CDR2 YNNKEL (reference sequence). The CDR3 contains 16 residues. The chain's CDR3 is CASSQDPRTGVDTIYF. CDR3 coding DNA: TGTGCCAGCAGCCAAGATCCCCGGACAGGGGTGGACACCATATATTTT.

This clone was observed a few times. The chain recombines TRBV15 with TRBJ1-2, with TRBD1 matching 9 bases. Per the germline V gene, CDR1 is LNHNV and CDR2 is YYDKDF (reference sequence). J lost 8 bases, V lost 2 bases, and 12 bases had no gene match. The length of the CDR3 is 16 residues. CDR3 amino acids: CATSRFTGGGGVGYTF. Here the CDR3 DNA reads TGTGCCACCAGCAGATTTACAGGGGGCGGAGGGGTAGGCTACACCTTC.

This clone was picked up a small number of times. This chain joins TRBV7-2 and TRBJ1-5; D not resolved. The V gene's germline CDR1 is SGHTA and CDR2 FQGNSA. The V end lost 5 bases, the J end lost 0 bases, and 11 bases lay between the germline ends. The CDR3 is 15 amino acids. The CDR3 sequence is CASSLTINSNQPQHF. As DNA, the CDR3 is TGTGCCAGCAGCCTAACGATAAATAGCAATCAGCCCCAGCATTTT.

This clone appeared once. The chain's CDR3 is CASSSPDGHYNQPQHF. The CDR3 region has the DNA TGTGCCAGCAGCTCTCCTGACGGGCACTACAATCAGCCCCAGCATTTT. The genes are TRBV28 and TRBJ1-5; D is uncertain. CDR1 is MDHEN and CDR2 is SYDVKM in the germline V gene. The CDR3 is 16 residues long. Trimming stripped 6 bases from V and 3 bases from J, with 18 bases between.